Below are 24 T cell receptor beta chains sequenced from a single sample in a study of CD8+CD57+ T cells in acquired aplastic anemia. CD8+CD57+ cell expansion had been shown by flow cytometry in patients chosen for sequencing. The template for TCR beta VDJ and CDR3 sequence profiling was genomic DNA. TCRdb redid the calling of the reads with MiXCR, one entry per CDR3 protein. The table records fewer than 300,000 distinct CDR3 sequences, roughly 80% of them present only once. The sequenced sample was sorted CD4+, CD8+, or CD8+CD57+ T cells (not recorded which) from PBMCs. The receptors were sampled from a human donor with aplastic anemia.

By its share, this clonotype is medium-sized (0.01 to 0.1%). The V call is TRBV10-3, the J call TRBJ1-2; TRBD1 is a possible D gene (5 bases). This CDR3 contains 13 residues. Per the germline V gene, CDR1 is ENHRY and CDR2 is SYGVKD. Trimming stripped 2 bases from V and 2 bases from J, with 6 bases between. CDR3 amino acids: CAISEDRNYGYTF. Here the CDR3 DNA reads TGTGCCATCAGTGAGGACAGAAACTATGGCTACACCTTC.

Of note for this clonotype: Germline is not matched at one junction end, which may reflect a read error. CDR3 loop: CASSLPLGAGTERYSF. The CDR3 DNA is TGTGCCAGTAGTCTACCTCTTGGAGCGGGCACTGAGCGGTACTCCTTC. The rearrangement links TRBV19 to TRBJ1-2; unclear D gene. The CDR3 has 16 residues. CDR1 is LNHDA and CDR2 is SQIVND in the germline V gene (reference sequence). Complete variable domain (other parts from reference TRBV19 and TRBJ1-2): DGGITQSPKYLFRKEGQNVTLSCEQNLNHDAMYWYRQDPGQGLRLIYYSQIVNDFQKGDIAEGYSVSREKKESFPLTVTSAQKNPTAFYLCASSLPLGAGTERYSFGSGTRLTVV.

The CDR3 loop reads CASAGQGYNEQYF. CDR3 DNA sequence: TGTGCCAGCGCCGGACAGGGGTACAACGAGCAGTACTTC. The V call is TRBV7-6, the J call TRBJ2-7; 9 bases fit TRBD1. Germline V CDR1 and CDR2: SGHVS, FNYEAQ. This CDR3 is 13 amino acids long. V dropped 8 bases and J dropped 5; count of bases not matched to a gene: 7.

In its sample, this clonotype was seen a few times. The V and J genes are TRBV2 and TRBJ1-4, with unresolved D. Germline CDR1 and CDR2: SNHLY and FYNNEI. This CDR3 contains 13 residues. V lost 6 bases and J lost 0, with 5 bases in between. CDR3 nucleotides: TGTGCCAGCAGGAGAGCAACTAATGAAAAACTGTTTTTT. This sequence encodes CASRRATNEKLFF.

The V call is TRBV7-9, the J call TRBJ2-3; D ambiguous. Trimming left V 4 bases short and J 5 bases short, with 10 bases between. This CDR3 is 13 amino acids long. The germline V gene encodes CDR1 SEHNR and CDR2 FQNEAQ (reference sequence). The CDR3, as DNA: TGTGCCAGCAGCTATCGAAGAAGAGATACGCAGTATTTT. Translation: CASSYRRRDTQYF.

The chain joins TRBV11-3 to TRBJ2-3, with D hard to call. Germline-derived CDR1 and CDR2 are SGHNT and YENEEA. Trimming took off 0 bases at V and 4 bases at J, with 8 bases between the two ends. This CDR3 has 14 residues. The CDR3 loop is CASSLDLYADTQYF. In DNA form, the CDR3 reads TGTGCCAGCAGCTTAGATCTATACGCAGATACGCAGTATTTT. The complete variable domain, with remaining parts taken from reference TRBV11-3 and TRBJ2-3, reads EAGVVQSPRYKIIEKKQPVAFWCNPISGHNTLYWYLQNLGQGPELLIRYENEEAVDDSQLPKDRFSAERLKGVDSTLKIQPAELGDSAVYLCASSLDLYADTQYFGPGTRLTVL.

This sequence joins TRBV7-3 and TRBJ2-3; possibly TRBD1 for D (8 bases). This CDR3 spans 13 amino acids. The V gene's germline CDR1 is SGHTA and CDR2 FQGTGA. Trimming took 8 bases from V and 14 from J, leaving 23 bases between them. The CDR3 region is CASGYGGTGTTYF. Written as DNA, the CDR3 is TGTGCCAGCGGGTACGGGGGGACAGGTACGACGTATTTT.

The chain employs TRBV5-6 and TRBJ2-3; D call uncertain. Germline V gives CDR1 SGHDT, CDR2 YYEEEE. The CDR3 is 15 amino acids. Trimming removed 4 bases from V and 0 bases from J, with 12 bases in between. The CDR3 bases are TGTGCCAGCAGCGTAGGTCAACAGAGCACAGATACGCAGTATTTT. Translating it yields CASSVGQQSTDTQYF.

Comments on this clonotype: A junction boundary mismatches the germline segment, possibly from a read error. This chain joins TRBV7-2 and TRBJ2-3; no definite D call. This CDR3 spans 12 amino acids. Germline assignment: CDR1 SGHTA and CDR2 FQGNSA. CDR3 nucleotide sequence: TGTGCCAGCAGCGTAGGGTCAGGTCCGGAGTCGTTT. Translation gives CASSVGSGPESF.

In DNA form, the CDR3 reads TGCAGTGCTAGTAAACCGGGACAGGGGGCAGAAGAGACCCAGTACTTC. Translating it yields CSASKPGQGAEETQYF. The genes are TRBV20-1 and TRBJ2-5; 12 bases match TRBD1. The CDR3 covers 16 residues. Germline V gene lookup returns CDR1 DFQATT and CDR2 SNEGSKA (reference sequence). J lost 3 bases, V lost 3 bases, and 8 bases had no gene match.

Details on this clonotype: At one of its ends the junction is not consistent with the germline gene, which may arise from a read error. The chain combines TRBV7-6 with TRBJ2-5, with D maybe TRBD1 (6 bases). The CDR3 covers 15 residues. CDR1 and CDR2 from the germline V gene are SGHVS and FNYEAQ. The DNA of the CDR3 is TGTGCCAGCGGCTTAGACCCCGGGACAAAAGAGACCCAGTACTTC. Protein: CASGLDPGTKETQYF.

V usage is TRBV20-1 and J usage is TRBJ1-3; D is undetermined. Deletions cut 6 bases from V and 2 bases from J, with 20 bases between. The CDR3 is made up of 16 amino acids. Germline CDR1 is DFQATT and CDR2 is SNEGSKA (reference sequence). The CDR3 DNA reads TGCAGTGCCAGTGATGGAGGCGGCAAGACTGGAAACACCATATATTTT. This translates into CSASDGGGKTGNTIYF.

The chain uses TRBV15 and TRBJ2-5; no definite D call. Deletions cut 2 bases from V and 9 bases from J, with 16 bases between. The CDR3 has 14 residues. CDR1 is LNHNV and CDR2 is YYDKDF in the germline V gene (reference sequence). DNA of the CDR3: TGTGCCACCAGCAGACTCAGCTCGCACGAGGCCCAGTACTTC. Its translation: CATSRLSSHEAQYF. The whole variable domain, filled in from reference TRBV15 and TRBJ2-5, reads DAMVIQNPRYQVTQFGKPVTLSCSQTLNHNVMYWYQQKSSQAPKLLFHYYDKDFNNEADTPDNFQSRRPNTSFCFLDIRSPGLGDTAMYLCATSRLSSHEAQYFGPGTRLLVL.

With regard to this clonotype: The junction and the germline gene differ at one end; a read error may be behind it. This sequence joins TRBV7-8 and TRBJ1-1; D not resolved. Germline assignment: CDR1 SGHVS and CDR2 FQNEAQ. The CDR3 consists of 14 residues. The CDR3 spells CASSLEGGPDKAYF. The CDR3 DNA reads TGTGCCAGCAGCTTAGAGGGAGGGCCCGATAAAGCGTATTTT.

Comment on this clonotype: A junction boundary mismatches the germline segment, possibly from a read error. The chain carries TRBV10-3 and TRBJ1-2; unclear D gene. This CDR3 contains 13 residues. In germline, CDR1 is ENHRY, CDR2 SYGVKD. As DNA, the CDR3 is TGTGCCATCAGTGAGGACATAGCGGATAACTACACGTTC. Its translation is CAISEDIADNYTF.

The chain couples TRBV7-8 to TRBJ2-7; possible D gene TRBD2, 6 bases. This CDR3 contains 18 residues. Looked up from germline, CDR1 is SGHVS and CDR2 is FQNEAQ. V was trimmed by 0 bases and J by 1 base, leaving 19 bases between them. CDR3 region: CASSLAGGGKALSYEQYV. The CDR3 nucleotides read TGTGCCAGCAGCTTAGCGGGAGGCGGGAAAGCCCTTTCCTACGAGCAGTACGTC.

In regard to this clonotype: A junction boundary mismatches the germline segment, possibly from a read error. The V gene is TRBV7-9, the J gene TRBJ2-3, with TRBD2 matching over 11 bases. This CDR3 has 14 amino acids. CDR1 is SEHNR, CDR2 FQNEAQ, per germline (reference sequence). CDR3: CASSLAGGPEYEYF. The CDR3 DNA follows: TGTGCCAGCAGCCTAGCGGGGGGTCCCGAGTACGAGTATTTT. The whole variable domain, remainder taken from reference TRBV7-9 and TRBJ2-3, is DTGVSQNPRHKITKRGQNVTFRCDPISEHNRLYWYRQTLGQGPEFLTYFQNEAQLEKSRLLSDRFSAERPKGSFSTLEIQRTEQGDSAMYLCASSLAGGPEYEYFGPGTRLTVL.

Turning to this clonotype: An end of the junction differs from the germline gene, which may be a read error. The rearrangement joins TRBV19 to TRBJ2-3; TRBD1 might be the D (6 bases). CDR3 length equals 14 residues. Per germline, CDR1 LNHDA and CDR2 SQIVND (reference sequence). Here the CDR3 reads CASSLTRGTNEQFF. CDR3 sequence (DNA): TGTGCCAGTAGTCTAACTAGGGGGACAAATGAGCAGTTTTTC.

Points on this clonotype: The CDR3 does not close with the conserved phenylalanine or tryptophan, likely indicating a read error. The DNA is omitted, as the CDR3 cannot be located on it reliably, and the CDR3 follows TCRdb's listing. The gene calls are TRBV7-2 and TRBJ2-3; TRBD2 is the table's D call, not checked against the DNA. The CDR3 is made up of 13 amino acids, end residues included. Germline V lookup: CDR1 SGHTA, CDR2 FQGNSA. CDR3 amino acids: CASSLGGTDAHDY.

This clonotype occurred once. The CDR3 DNA sequence: TGTGCCAGCAGCGGACAGGGTCATAATTCACCCCTCTACTTC. It encodes CASSGQGHNSPLYF. This rearrangement joins TRBV9 to TRBJ2-5, with 7 positions matching TRBD1. This CDR3 region has 14 residues. The germline V gene encodes CDR1 SGDLS and CDR2 YYNGEE. V shed 3 bases and J 14 bases; nucleotides not matched to a gene: 16.

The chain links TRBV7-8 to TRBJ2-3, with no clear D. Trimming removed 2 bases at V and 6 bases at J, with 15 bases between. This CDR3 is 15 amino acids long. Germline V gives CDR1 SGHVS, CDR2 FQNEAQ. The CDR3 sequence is CASSLSSSYNDTQYF. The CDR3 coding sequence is TGTGCCAGCAGCTTATCGTCTTCTTACAACGATACGCAGTATTTT.

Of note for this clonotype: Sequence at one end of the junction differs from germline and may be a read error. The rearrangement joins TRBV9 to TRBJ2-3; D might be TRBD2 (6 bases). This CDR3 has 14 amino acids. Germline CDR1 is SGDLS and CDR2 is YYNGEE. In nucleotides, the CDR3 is TGTGCCAGCAGCTTAGCAGGGACTGGGGCTAACGACCATTTT. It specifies CASSLAGTGANDHF.

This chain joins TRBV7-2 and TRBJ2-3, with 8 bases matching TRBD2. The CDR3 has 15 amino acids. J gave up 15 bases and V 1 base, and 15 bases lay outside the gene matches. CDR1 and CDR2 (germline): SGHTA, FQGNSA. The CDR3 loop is CASSLVGGRTVGQYF. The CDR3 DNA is TGTGCCAGCAGCTTAGTAGGCGGGAGGACAGTGGGGCAATATTTT.

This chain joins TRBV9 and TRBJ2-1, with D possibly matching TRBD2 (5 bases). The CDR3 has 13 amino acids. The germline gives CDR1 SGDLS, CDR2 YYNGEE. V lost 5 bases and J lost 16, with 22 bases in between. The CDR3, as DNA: TGTGCCAGCAGTTCCGGGGTGAACAGTGAAGCTTTCTTC. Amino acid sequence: CASSSGVNSEAFF.